The 27 T cell receptor beta chains below all came from one sample that was sequenced in a study of cytomegalovirus exposure and HLA in healthy donors. This PCR relied on a set of 60 Vbeta primers and 13 Jbeta primers. The method was immunoSEQ multiplex PCR; TCRdb's version includes in-frame clones alone and lacks a portion of them. The sample records just under 95,000 clones, approximately 85% being singletons. Sequenced: PBMCs. Every receptor here comes from a woman under 30 in good health and CMV-seropositive.

The rearrangement joins TRBV5-6 to TRBJ2-1, with 8 bases matching TRBD1. Germline V gives CDR1 SGHDT, CDR2 YYEEEE. This CDR3 is built from 15 residues. Trimming took 3 bases from V and 7 from J; bases not matched to a gene: 9. In DNA, the CDR3 is TGTGCCAGCAGCTCAACCGGGACAGGCCAAAATGAGCAGTTCTTC. Its protein product is CASSSTGTGQNEQFF. Full variable domain (outside the CDR3, taken from reference TRBV5-6 and TRBJ2-1): DAGVTQSPTHLIKTRGQQVTLRCSPKSGHDTVSWYQQALGQGPQFIFQYYEEEERQRGNFPDRFSGHQFPNYSSELNVNALLLGDSALYLCASSSTGTGQNEQFFGPGTRLTVL.

The chain employs TRBV5-4 and TRBJ2-1; perhaps TRBD2 as D (5 bases). The CDR3 is made up of 17 amino acids. V lost 0 bases, J lost 7 bases, and 20 bases lay in between. Germline CDR1 is SGHNT and CDR2 is YYREEE (reference sequence). The CDR3 nucleotides are TGTGCCAGCAGCTTGGCCCTGGAATCGCCGCCGGGGAATGAGCAGTTCTTC. Its protein is CASSLALESPPGNEQFF.

The chain links TRBV9 to TRBJ2-2; 7 nucleotides line up with TRBD2. The CDR3 length is 15 residues. Looked up from germline, CDR1 is SGDLS and CDR2 is YYNGEE. V dropped 2 bases and J dropped 4; count of bases not matched to a gene: 5. CDR3: CASSVSGMGTGELFF. The CDR3 DNA follows: TGTGCCAGCAGCGTGAGCGGGATGGGCACCGGGGAGCTGTTTTTT.

The genes are TRBV2 and TRBJ1-5; 8 bases match TRBD1. V was pared by 5 bases and J by 6 bases, with 6 bases of the junction left unmatched. Per the germline V gene, CDR1 is SNHLY and CDR2 is FYNNEI. This CDR3 contains 14 residues. This CDR3 is CASSRQGRSQPQHF. The CDR3 DNA reads as TGTGCCAGCAGTAGACAGGGGCGGAGTCAGCCCCAGCATTTT.

The chain combines TRBV15 with TRBJ1-1; the D gene is possibly TRBD1 (5 bases). With 3 bases removed from V and 2 bases from J, the gap between germline ends came to 7 bases. This CDR3 region has 13 residues. Looked up from germline, CDR1 is LNHNV and CDR2 is YYDKDF (reference sequence). CDR3 bases: TGTGCCACCAGCAGGGACATTAACACTGAAGCTTTCTTT. As protein: CATSRDINTEAFF.

The chain joins TRBV4-2 to TRBJ1-5, with a possible D match to TRBD1 (5 bases). Germline values: CDR1 LGHNA, CDR2 YNFKEQ. This CDR3 is 16 amino acids long. Trimming removed 0 bases at V and 5 bases at J, with 14 bases between. For the CDR3, the DNA is TGTGCCAGCAGCCAAGAGGGGGGAGTGGGGTATCAGCCCCAGCATTTT. Protein product: CASSQEGGVGYQPQHF.

This clone was recorded a few times. J is TRBJ1-1 and V is TRBV4-1; TRBD1 agrees at 7 bases. The V gene end was trimmed by 1 base and the J gene end by 6 bases; junction bases not matched to a gene: 8. CDR1 and CDR2 from the germline V gene are MGHRA and YSYEKL. The CDR3 is 15 residues long. CDR3 in amino acids: CASSQAPGGRAEAFF. CDR3 nucleotide sequence: TGCGCCAGCAGCCAAGCGCCAGGGGGTCGGGCTGAAGCTTTCTTT.

The chain couples TRBV5-8 to TRBJ1-2; tentative D call: TRBD1 (6 bases). V lost 2 bases and J lost 2, with 10 bases in between. Germline V gene lookup returns CDR1 SGHTS and CDR2 YDEGEE. This CDR3 has 14 residues. In nucleotides, the CDR3 is TGTGCCAGCAGCTTAGCAGGGGCAAACTATGGCTACACCTTC. It specifies CASSLAGANYGYTF.

The chain has TRBV9 and TRBJ2-7; no reliable D call. Germline V gene data show CDR1 as SGDLS and CDR2 as YYNGEE. Trimming stripped 0 bases from V and 4 bases from J, with 8 bases between. The CDR3 runs to 13 residues. In DNA form, the CDR3 reads TGTGCCAGCAGCGTAGTAACGGTTTACGAGCAGTACTTC. Translation gives CASSVVTVYEQYF.

The CDR3 loop is CASSEETEIWFSPLHF. The CDR3 DNA is TGTGCCAGCAGTGAGGAGACAGAAATTTGGTTTTCACCCCTCCACTTT. The rearrangement joins TRBV2 to TRBJ1-6; D might be TRBD1 (5 bases). This CDR3 contains 16 residues. Germline V CDR1 and CDR2: SNHLY, FYNNEI. V lost 3 bases and J lost 9, with 18 bases in between.

The J gene is TRBJ2-7, the V gene TRBV6-6; the match to TRBD2 covers 11 bases. Trimming took 6 bases from V and 6 from J; bases not matched to a gene: 7. CDR3 length equals 14 residues. Germline V CDR1 and CDR2: MNHNY, SVGAGI (reference sequence). CDR3 protein: CASSIAGGPVEQYF. CDR3 sequence (DNA): TGTGCCAGCAGCATAGCGGGAGGGCCTGTCGAGCAGTACTTC.

The rearrangement links TRBV7-9 to TRBJ1-4; D gene ambiguous. The CDR3 spans 14 residues. The V gene lost 1 base and the J gene lost 2 bases, with 5 bases spanning the gap. Germline V lookup: CDR1 SEHNR, CDR2 FQNEAQ (reference sequence). The CDR3 bases are TGTGCCAGCAGCTTAGTATCGACTAATGAAAAACTGTTTTTT. Protein: CASSLVSTNEKLFF.

This clone was detected only a few times. The rearrangement uses TRBV5-1 and TRBJ2-7; 9 bases are shared with TRBD1. The CDR3 consists of 16 residues. Germline values: CDR1 SGHRS, CDR2 YFSETQ. Trimming cost V 2 bases and J 6 bases; bases outside gene matches: 12. In DNA, the CDR3 is TGCGCCAGCAGCTTCTTTTCCGGGACAGGGCCCAGCGAGCAGTACTTC. Its protein is CASSFFSGTGPSEQYF.

By frequency in the sample, this clone is medium-sized. This chain uses TRBV2 with TRBJ2-7, with 8 bases that match TRBD2. With V trimmed by 6 bases and J by 0 bases, 7 bases remained unmatched. This CDR3 spans 15 amino acids. The germline CDR1 and CDR2 sequences are SNHLY and FYNNEI. The CDR3 DNA is TGTGCCAGCAGCGTACTAGCGGCGGACTCCTACGAGCAGTACTTC. It translates to CASSVLAADSYEQYF.

V usage is TRBV6-1 and J usage is TRBJ2-1; D remains unclear. Germline CDR1 reads MNHNS; CDR2 reads SASEGT. The ends were cut back, 11 bases at V and 7 bases at J, with 12 bases in the middle. The CDR3 length is 11 residues. Written as DNA, the CDR3 is TGTGCCGCCGCCCACTGGAATGAGCAGTTCTTC. Amino acid sequence: CAAAHWNEQFF.

In its sample, this clone was seen a few times. The V and J genes are TRBV10-1 and TRBJ1-1; possible D gene TRBD1, 5 bases. V was cut by 1 base and J by 5 bases, with 8 bases left in between. Germline CDR1 is WNHNN and CDR2 is SYGVQD (reference sequence). CDR3 length equals 13 residues. CDR3 in DNA: TGCGCCAGCAGTGAGTTGGGGCAAACTGAAGCTTTCTTT. Translation gives CASSELGQTEAFF.

This clone was recorded only once. The chain joins TRBV27 to TRBJ1-4; 7 nucleotides agree with TRBD1. The V gene end was trimmed by 6 bases and the J gene end by 5 bases; junction bases not matched to a gene: 3. Germline CDR1 is MNHEY and CDR2 is SMNVEV (reference sequence). This CDR3 has 13 amino acids. CDR3 in DNA: TGTGCCAGCAGAGACAGGGTCAATGAAAAACTGTTTTTT. Translating it yields CASRDRVNEKLFF.

This rearrangement joins TRBV6-6 to TRBJ2-2, with 9 bases aligning to TRBD1. The CDR3 spans 14 residues. Germline CDR1 is MNHNY and CDR2 is SVGAGI (reference sequence). V dropped 8 bases and J dropped 4; count of bases not matched to a gene: 5. The CDR3 DNA reads as TGTGCCAGCTCCTGGGACAGGGCCACCGGGGAGCTGTTTTTT. It yields the protein CASSWDRATGELFF.

V is TRBV27 and J is TRBJ2-7; D unresolved. V was clipped by 5 bases and J by 4 bases, with 12 bases between them. Germline assignment: CDR1 MNHEY and CDR2 SMNVEV (reference sequence). There are 13 residues in the CDR3. CDR3 sequence reads: CASSPRHLYEQYF. CDR3 DNA sequence: TGTGCCAGCAGTCCCCGACACCTTTACGAGCAGTACTTC.

The chain uses TRBV9 and TRBJ2-7, with 8 bases lining up with TRBD2. The germline gives CDR1 SGDLS, CDR2 YYNGEE. V was clipped by 2 bases and J by 2 bases; unmatched bases: 6. This CDR3 has 15 residues. CDR3 loop: CASSVTGTRPYEQYF. CDR3 coding DNA: TGTGCCAGCAGCGTGACCGGGACTAGGCCCTACGAGCAGTACTTC.

The genes are TRBV11-2 and TRBJ1-1; 7 bases are shared with TRBD1. CDR1 SGHAT and CDR2 FQNNGV come from the germline V gene. There are 14 residues in the CDR3. After removal of 5 bases from V and 7 bases from J, the junction contained 10 bases not matched to a gene. As DNA, the CDR3 is TGTGCCAGCAGCCCGGTACAGGGGTACCTTGAAGCTTTCTTT. Protein product: CASSPVQGYLEAFF.

The V call is TRBV7-9, the J call TRBJ2-3; D is perhaps TRBD1 (6 bases). Germline CDR1 reads SEHNR; CDR2 reads FQNEAQ (reference sequence). This CDR3 comprises 16 residues. V was clipped by 0 bases and J by 2 bases, with 12 bases between them. CDR3 region: CASSLAGRGNTDTQYF. The CDR3 DNA follows: TGTGCCAGCAGCTTAGCGGGCAGGGGAAACACAGATACGCAGTATTTT.

The CDR3: CATEKGQALNTEAFF. The CDR3, as DNA: TGTGCCACTGAAAAGGGACAGGCGTTGAACACTGAAGCTTTCTTT. The chain uses TRBV19 and TRBJ1-1; 8 nucleotides line up with TRBD1. CDR1 and CDR2 from the germline V gene are LNHDA and SQIVND (reference sequence). The V and J ends lost 10 bases and 0 bases, in that order; junction bases with no gene match: 10. This CDR3 comprises 15 residues.

The chain carries TRBV9 and TRBJ2-3, with D possibly TRBD2 on 6 matching bases. The CDR3 extends over 14 amino acids. Trimming cost V 4 bases and J 0 bases, with 9 bases left between them. CDR1 is SGDLS, CDR2 YYNGEE, per germline. CDR3 protein: CASSYSGSTDTQYF. The CDR3 DNA is TGTGCCAGCAGCTACAGCGGGAGCACAGATACGCAGTATTTT.

The J gene is TRBJ2-3, the V gene TRBV11-2, with a weak D call TRBD2 (6 bases). Germline V gives CDR1 SGHAT, CDR2 FQNNGV. The CDR3 contains 15 residues. Trimming removed 3 bases from V and 1 base from J, with 11 bases in between. The CDR3, as DNA: TGTGCCAGCAGCTTTGTGCGGGGTGGCACAGATACGCAGTATTTT. This codes for CASSFVRGGTDTQYF.

The chain has TRBV13 and TRBJ1-1, with TRBD1 matching over 12 bases. The V segment lost 4 bases and the J segment 4 bases; nucleotides outside the gene matches: 10. Germline V gene sequence: CDR1 PRHDT, CDR2 FYEKMQ (reference sequence). The CDR3 is 17 residues long. The CDR3 region has the DNA TGTGCCAGCAGCTCATCCGGGACAGGGGGCTTTCGCACTGAAGCTTTCTTT. Translating it yields CASSSSGTGGFRTEAFF. The full variable domain, completed using reference TRBV13 and TRBJ1-1, is AAGVIQSPRHLIKEKRETATLKCYPIPRHDTVYWYQQGPGQDPQFLISFYEKMQSDKGSIPDRFSAQQFSDYHSELNMSSLELGDSALYFCASSSSGTGGFRTEAFFGQGTRLTVV.

This clone was recorded only once. In DNA form, the CDR3 reads TGTGCCAGCAGTCATAGAGGGGACAGAGAAGCTTTCTTT. It translates to CASSHRGDREAFF. This chain connects TRBV11-3 to TRBJ1-1; 7 bases align to TRBD1. The CDR3 length is 13 residues. The germline CDR1 and CDR2 sequences are SGHNT and YENEEA. The V and J ends lost 6 bases and 8 bases, in that order; junction bases with no gene match: 9. Full variable domain (outside the CDR3, taken from reference TRBV11-3 and TRBJ1-1): EAGVVQSPRYKIIEKKQPVAFWCNPISGHNTLYWYLQNLGQGPELLIRYENEEAVDDSQLPKDRFSAERLKGVDSTLKIQPAELGDSAVYLCASSHRGDREAFFGQGTRLTVV.